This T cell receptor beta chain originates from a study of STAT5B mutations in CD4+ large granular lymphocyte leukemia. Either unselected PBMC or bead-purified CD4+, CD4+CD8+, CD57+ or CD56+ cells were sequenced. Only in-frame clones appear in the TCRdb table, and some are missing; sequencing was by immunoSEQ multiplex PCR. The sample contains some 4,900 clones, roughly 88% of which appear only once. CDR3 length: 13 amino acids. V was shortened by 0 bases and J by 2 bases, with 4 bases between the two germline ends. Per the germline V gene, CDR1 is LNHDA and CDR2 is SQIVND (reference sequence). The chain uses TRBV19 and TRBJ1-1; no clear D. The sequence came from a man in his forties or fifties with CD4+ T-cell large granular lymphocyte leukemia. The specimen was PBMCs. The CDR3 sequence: CASSIEHNTEAFF. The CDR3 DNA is TGTGCCAGTAGTATAGAGCACAACACTGAAGCTTTCTTT.